This TCR beta chain was sequenced in a study of graft-versus-host responses after intestinal transplantation. Turning to the study itself: Recipients got multivisceral, liver-intestinal, or isolated intestinal transplants. All recipients were given anti-thymocyte globulin induction, and tacrolimus and steroids were then administered for around three years. General observations from the study: When patients had graft-donor T cell macrochimerism, their allografts held high graft-versus-host to host-versus-graft clonal ratios.

A note on this clone: Its antigen is undetermined.

The time point: postoperative day 105 after intestinal transplantation (dayNNNN = postoperative day). Processing was applied to graft tissue in order to liberate intraepithelial and lamina propria lymphocytes. This table comes from immunoSEQ multiplex PCR, and its TCRdb copy is limited to in-frame clones, with some not included. The sample includes about 4,100 clones, under 90% of them seen just once. The V gene lost 0 bases and the J gene lost 0 bases, with 16 bases spanning the gap. There are 18 residues in the CDR3. Per germline, CDR1 SGHDN and CDR2 FVKESK. This chain links TRBV14 with TRBJ2-3; D is uncertain. The sample in question was ileum tissue, obtained 105 days after intestinal transplantation. This clonotype was obtained from a human patient who received an intestinal transplant, so some T cells may come from the graft donor. The CDR3 here is CASSQDLSAATSTDTQYF. CDR3 in DNA: TGTGCCAGCAGCCAAGATTTATCGGCGGCGACTAGCACAGATACGCAGTATTTT.